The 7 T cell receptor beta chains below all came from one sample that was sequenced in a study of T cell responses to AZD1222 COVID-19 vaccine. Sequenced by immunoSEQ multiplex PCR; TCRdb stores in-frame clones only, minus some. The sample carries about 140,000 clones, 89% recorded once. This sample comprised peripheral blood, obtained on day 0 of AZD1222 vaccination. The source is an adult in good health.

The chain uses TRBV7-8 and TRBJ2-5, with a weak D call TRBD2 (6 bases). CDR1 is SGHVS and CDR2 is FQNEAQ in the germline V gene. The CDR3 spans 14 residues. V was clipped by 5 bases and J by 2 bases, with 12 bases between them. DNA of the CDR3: TGTGCCAGCAGCCACGGGAGACAGCAAGAGACCCAGTACTTC. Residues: CASSHGRQQETQYF.

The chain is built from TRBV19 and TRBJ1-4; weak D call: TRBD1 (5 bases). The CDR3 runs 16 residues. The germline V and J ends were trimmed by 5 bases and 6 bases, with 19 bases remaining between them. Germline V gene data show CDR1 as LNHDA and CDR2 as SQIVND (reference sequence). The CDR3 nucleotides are TGTGCCAGTAGTCTCAATAGGAGGGGATTGGATGAAAAACTGTTTTTT. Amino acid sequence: CASSLNRRGLDEKLFF. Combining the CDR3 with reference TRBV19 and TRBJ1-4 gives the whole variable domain DGGITQSPKYLFRKEGQNVTLSCEQNLNHDAMYWYRQDPGQGLRLIYYSQIVNDFQKGDIAEGYSVSREKKESFPLTVTSAQKNPTAFYLCASSLNRRGLDEKLFFGSGTQLSVL.

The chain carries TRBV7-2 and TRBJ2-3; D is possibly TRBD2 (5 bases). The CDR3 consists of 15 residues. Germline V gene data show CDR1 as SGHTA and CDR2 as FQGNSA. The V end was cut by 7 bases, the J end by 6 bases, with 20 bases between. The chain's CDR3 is CASTSERVGRDTQYF. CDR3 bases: TGTGCCAGCACCTCGGAGAGGGTCGGGCGGGATACGCAGTATTTT.

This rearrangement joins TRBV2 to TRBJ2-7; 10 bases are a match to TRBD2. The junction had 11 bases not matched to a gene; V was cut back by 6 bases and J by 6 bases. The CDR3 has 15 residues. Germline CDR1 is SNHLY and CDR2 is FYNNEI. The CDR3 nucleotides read TGTGCCAGCAGGGGTGTTCCAGCGGGAGGGGGCGAGCAGTACTTC. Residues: CASRGVPAGGGEQYF.

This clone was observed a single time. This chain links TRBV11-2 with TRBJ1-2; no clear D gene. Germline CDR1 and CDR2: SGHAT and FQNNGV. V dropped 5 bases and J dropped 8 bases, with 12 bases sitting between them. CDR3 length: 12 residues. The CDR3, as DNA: TGTGCCAGCAGCCTCGGATCCGGAGGCTACACCTTC. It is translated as CASSLGSGGYTF.

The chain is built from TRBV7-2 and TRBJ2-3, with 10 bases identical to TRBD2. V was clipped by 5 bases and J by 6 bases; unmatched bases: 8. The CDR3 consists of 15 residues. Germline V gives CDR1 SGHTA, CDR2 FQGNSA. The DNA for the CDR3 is TGTGCCAGCAGCCCCAAGCGGGGGGGGTATGATACGCAGTATTTT. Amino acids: CASSPKRGGYDTQYF.

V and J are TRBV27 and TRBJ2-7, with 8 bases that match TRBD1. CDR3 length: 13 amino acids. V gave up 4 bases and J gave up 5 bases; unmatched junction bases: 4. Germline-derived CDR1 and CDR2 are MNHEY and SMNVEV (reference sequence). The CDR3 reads CASSWTGIHEQYF. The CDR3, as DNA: TGTGCCAGCAGTTGGACAGGGATCCACGAGCAGTACTTC.